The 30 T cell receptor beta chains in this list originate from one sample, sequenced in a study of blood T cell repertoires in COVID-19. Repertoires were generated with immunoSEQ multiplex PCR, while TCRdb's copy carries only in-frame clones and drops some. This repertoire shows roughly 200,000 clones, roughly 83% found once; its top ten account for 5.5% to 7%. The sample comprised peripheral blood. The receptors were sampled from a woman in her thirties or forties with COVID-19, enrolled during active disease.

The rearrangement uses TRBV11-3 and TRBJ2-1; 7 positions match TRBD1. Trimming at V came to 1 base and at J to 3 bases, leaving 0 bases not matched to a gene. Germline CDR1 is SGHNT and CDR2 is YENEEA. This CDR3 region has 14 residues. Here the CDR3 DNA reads TGTGCCAGCAGCTTAGGGGACAGCTACAATGAGCAGTTCTTC. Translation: CASSLGDSYNEQFF.

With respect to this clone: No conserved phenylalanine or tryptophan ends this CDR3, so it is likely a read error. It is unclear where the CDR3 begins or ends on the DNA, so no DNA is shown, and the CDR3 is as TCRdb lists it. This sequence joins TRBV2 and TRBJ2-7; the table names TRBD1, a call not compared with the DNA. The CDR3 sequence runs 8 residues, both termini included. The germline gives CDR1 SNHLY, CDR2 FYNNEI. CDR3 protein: CASSLHRA.

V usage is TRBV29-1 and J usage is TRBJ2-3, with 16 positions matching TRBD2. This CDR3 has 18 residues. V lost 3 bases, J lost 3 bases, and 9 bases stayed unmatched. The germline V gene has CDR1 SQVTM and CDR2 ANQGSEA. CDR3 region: CSVDSGTSGGAYTDTQYF. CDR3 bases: TGCAGCGTTGACTCCGGGACTAGCGGGGGGGCCTATACAGATACGCAGTATTTT.

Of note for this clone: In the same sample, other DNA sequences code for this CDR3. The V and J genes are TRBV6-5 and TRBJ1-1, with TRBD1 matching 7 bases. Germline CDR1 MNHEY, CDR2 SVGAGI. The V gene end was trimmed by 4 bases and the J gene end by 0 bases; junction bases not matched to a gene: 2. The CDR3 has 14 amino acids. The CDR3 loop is CASSLQGLNTEAFF. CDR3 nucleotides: TGTGCCAGCAGTTTACAGGGGCTGAACACTGAAGCTTTCTTT.

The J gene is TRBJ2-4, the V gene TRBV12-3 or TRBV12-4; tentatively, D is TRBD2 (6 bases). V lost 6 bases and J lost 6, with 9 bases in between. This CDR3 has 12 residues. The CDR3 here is CASSLGLNIQYF. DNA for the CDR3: TGTGCCAGCAGCCTGGGACTAAACATTCAGTACTTC.

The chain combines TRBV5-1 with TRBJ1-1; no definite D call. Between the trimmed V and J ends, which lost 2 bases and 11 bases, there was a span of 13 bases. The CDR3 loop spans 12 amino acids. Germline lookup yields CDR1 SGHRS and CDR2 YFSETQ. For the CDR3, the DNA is TGCGCCAGCAGCTTTGGGCTCGGTGAGGCTTTCTTT. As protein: CASSFGLGEAFF. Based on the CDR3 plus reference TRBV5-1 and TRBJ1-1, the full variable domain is KAGVTQTPRYLIKTRGQQVTLSCSPISGHRSVSWYQQTPGQGLQFLFEYFSETQRNKGNFPGRFSGRQFSNSRSEMNVSTLELGDSALYLCASSFGLGEAFFGQGTRLTVV.

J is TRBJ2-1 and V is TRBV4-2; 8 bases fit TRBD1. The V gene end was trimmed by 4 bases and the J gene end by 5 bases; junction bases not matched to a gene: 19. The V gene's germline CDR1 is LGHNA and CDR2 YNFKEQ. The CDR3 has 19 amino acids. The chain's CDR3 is CASSPYPRSRDRLNNEQFF. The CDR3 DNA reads TGTGCCAGCAGCCCATACCCTAGGAGCCGGGACAGGCTAAACAATGAGCAGTTCTTC.

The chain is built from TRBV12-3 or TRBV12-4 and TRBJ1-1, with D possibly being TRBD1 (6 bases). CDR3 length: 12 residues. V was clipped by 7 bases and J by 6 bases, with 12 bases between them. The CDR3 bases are TGTGCCAGCACCCGAGAGGGGGCTGAAGCTTTCTTT. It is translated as CASTREGAEAFF.

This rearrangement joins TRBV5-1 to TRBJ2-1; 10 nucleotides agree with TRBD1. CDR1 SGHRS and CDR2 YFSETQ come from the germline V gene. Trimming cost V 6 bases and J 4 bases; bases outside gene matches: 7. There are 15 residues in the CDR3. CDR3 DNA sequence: TGCGCCAGCAACCTCCGGGACAGGGGTTACAATGAGCAGTTCTTC. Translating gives CASNLRDRGYNEQFF.

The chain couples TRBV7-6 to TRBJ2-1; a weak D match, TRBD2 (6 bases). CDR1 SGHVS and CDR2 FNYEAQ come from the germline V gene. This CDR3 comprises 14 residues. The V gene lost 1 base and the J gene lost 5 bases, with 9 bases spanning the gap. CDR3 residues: CASSLVSGDNEQFF. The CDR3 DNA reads TGTGCCAGCAGCTTAGTTAGCGGCGACAATGAGCAGTTCTTC. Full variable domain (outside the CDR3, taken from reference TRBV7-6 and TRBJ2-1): GAGVSQSPRYKVTKRGQDVALRCDPISGHVSLYWYRQALGQGPEFLTYFNYEAQQDKSGLPNDRFSAERPEGSISTLTIQRTEQRDSAMYRCASSLVSGDNEQFFGPGTRLTVL.

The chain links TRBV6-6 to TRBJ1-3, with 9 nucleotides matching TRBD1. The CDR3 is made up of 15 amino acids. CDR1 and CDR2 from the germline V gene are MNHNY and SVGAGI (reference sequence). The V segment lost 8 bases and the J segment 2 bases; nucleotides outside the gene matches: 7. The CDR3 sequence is CASRPTGGPGNTIYF. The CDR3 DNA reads TGTGCCAGCCGCCCTACAGGGGGCCCTGGAAACACCATATATTTT.

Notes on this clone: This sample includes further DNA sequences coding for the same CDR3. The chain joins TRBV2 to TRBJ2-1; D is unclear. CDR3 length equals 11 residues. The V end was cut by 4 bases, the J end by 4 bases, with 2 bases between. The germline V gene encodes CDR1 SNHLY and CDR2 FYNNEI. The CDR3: CASSAYNEQFF. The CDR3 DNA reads TGTGCCAGCAGTGCGTACAATGAGCAGTTCTTC.

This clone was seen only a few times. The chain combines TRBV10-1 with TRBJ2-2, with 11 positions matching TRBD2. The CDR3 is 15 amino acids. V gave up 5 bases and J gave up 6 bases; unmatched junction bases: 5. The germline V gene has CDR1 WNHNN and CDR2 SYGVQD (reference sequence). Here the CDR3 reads CASSPLAGGSGELFF. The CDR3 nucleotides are TGCGCCAGCAGTCCGCTAGCGGGAGGATCCGGGGAGCTGTTTTTT.

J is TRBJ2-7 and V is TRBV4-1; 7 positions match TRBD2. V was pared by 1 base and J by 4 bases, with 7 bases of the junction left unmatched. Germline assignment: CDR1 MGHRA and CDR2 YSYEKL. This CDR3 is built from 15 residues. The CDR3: CASSQVGLVVYEQYF. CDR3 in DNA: TGCGCCAGCAGCCAAGTAGGACTAGTAGTTTACGAGCAGTACTTC.

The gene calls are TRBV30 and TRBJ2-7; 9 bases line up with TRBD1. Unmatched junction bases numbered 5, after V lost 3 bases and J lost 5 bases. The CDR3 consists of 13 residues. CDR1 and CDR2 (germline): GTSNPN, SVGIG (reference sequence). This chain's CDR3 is CAWRGTGFDEQYF. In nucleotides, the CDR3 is TGTGCCTGGAGGGGGACAGGGTTCGACGAGCAGTACTTC.

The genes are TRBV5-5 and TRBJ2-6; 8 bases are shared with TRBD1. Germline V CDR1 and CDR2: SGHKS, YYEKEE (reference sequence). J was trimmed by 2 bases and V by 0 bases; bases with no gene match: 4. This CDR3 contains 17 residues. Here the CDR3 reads CASSLDGQGPGANVLTF. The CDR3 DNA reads TGTGCCAGCAGCTTGGACGGACAGGGTCCTGGGGCCAACGTCCTGACTTTC.

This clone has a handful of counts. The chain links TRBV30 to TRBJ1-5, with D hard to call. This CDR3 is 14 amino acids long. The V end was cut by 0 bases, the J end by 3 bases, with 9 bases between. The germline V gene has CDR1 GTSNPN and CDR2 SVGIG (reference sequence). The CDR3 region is CAWSVGVINQPQHF. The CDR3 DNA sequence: TGTGCCTGGAGTGTCGGTGTGATCAATCAGCCCCAGCATTTT. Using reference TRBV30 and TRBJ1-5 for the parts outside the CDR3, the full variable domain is SQTIHQWPATLVQPVGSPLSLECTVEGTSNPNLYWYRQAAGRGLQLLFYSVGIGQISSEVPQNLSASRPQDRQFILSSKKLLLSDSGFYLCAWSVGVINQPQHFGDGTRLSIL.

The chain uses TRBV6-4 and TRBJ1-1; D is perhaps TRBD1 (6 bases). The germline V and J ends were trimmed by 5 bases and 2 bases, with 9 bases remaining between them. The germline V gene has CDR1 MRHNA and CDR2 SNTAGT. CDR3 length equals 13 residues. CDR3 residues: CASSRGHNTEAFF. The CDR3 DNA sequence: TGTGCCAGCAGTCGGGGACATAACACTGAAGCTTTCTTT.

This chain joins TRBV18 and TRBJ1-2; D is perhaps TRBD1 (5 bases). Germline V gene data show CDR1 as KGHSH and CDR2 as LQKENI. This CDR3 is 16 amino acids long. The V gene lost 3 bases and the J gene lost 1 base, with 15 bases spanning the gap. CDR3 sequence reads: CASSPTDIAVNYGYTF. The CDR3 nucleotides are TGTGCCAGCTCACCTACGGACATCGCTGTTAACTATGGCTACACCTTC.

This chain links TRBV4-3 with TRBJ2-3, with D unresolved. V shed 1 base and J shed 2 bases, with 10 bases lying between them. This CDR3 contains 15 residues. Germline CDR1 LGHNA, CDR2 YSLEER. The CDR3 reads CASSQAGFPTDTQYF. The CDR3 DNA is TGCGCCAGCAGCCAAGCGGGTTTCCCCACAGATACGCAGTATTTT.

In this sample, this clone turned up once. The CDR3 region has the DNA TGTGCCTGGGACAAGGCCCGGGGAGAGACCCAGTACTTC. It specifies CAWDKARGETQYF. V gene TRBV30 combines with J gene TRBJ2-5; D is perhaps TRBD2 (5 bases). The CDR3 is 13 residues long. Trimming pared 5 bases from V and 4 bases from J, leaving 14 bases between. CDR1 is GTSNPN and CDR2 is SVGIG in the germline V gene (reference sequence).

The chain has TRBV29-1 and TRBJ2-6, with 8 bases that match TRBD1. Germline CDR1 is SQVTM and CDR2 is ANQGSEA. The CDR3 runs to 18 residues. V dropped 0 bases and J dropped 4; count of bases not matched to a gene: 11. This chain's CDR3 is CSVEEVWDRRTGANVLTF. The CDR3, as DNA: TGCAGCGTTGAAGAAGTGTGGGACAGGCGGACAGGGGCCAACGTCCTGACTTTC.

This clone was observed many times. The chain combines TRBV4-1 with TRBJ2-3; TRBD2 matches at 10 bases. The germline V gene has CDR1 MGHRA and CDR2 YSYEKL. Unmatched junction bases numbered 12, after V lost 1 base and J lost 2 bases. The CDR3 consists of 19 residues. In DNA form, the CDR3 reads TGCGCCAGCAGCCAAGTATTCCGGCTAGCGGGGGAGAACACAGATACGCAGTATTTT. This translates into CASSQVFRLAGENTDTQYF.

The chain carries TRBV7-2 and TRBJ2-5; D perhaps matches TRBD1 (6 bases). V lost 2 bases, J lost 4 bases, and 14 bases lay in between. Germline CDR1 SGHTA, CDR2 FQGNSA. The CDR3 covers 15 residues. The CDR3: CASSLLGTWGETQYF. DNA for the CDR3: TGTGCCAGCAGCTTATTAGGGACATGGGGAGAGACCCAGTACTTC.

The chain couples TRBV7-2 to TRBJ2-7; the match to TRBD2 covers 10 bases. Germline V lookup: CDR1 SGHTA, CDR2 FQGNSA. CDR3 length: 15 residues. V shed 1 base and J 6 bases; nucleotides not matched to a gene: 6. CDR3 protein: CASSLVRAGGREQYF. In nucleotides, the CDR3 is TGTGCCAGCAGCTTAGTCAGAGCGGGGGGGCGCGAGCAGTACTTC.

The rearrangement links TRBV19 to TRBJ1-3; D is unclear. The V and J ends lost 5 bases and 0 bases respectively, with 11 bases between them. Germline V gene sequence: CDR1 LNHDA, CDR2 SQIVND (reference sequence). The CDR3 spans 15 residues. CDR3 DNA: TGTGCCAGTAGTTTCGAGAGCTACTCTGGAAACACCATATATTTT. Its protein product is CASSFESYSGNTIYF.

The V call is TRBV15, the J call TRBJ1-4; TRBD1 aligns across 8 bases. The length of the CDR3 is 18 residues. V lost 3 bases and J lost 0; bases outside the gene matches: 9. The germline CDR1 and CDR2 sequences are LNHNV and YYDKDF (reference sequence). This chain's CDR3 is CATSREDRAASTNEKLFF. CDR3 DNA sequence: TGTGCCACCAGCAGGGAGGACAGGGCGGCTTCAACTAATGAAAAACTGTTTTTT.

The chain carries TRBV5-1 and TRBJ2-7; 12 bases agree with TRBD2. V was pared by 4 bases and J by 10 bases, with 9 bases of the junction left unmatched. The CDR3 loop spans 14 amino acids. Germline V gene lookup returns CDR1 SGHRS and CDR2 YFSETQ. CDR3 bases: TGCGCCAGCAGCCCCGGGACTAGCGGGCTAAGCCAGTACTTC. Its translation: CASSPGTSGLSQYF.

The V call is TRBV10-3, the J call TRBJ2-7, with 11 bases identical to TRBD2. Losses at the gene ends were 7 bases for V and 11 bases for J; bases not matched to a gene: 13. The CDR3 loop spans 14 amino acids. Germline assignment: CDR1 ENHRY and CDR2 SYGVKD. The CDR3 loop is CAIKNTSGRGVEYF. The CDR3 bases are TGTGCCATCAAGAATACTAGCGGGAGAGGTGTTGAGTACTTC.

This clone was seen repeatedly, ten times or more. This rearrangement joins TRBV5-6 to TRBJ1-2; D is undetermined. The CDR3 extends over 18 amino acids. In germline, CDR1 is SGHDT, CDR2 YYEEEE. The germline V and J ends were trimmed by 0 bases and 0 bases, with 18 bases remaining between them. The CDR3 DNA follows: TGTGCCAGCAGCTTGGCCATCGGGTCGGAGGTTGCTAACTATGGCTACACCTTC. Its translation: CASSLAIGSEVANYGYTF.